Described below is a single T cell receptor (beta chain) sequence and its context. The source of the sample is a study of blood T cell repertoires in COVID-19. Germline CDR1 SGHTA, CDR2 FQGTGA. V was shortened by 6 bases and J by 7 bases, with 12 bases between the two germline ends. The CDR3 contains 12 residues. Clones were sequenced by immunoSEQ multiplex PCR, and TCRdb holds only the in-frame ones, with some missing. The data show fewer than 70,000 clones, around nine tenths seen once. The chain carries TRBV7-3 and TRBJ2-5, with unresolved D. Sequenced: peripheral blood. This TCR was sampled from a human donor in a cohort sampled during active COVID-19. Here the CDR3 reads CASSITPGTQYF. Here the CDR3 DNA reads TGTGCCAGCAGTATAACTCCGGGGACCCAGTACTTC.